This entry concerns a single T cell receptor beta chain. The germline gives CDR1 SGHNT, CDR2 YYREEE (reference sequence). There are 15 residues in the CDR3. Trimming left V 0 bases short and J 7 bases short, with 16 bases between. The data originate from a study of T-cell reconstitution after alpha-beta-depleted transplantation in children. A TCRbeta library incorporating unique molecular identifiers was prepared. TCRdb passed the PCR reads through MiXCR, listing each CDR3 protein once. The sample lists 500,000 to 750,000 distinct CDR3 sequences, roughly 30% occurring once. The genes are TRBV5-4 and TRBJ2-5; D may correspond to TRBD1 or TRBD2 (5 bases each). Sample: PBMCs, taken before TCRalphabeta/CD19-depleted stem cell transplant. This sequence originates from a boy under three years old with Wiskott-Aldrich syndrome, due to receive a stem cell transplant. The CDR3 reads CASSLAGRYRGTQYF. The DNA for the CDR3 is TGTGCCAGCAGCTTGGCGGGGCGATACCGAGGGACCCAGTACTTC.